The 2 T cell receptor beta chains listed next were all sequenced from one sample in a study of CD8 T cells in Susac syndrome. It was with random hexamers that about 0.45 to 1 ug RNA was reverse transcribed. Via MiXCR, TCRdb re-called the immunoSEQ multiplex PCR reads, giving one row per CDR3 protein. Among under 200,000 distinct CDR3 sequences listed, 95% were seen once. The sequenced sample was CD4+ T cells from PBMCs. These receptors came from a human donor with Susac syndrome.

CDR3 sequence reads: CASSITSVPPGHGYTF. CDR3 in DNA: TGTGCCAGCAGCATTACATCAGTGCCCCCCGGACATGGCTACACCTTC. The gene calls are TRBV6-2 or TRBV6-3 and TRBJ1-2; D unresolved. CDR1 and CDR2 from the germline V gene are MNHEY and SVGEGT. There are 16 residues in the CDR3. Trimming left V 6 bases short and J 6 bases short, with 23 bases between.

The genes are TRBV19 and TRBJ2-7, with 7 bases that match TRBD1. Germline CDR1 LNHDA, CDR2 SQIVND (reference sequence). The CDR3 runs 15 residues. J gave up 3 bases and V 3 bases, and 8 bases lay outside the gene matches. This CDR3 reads CASSISPGTDYEQYF. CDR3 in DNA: TGTGCCAGTAGTATTTCTCCCGGGACAGACTACGAGCAGTACTTC.